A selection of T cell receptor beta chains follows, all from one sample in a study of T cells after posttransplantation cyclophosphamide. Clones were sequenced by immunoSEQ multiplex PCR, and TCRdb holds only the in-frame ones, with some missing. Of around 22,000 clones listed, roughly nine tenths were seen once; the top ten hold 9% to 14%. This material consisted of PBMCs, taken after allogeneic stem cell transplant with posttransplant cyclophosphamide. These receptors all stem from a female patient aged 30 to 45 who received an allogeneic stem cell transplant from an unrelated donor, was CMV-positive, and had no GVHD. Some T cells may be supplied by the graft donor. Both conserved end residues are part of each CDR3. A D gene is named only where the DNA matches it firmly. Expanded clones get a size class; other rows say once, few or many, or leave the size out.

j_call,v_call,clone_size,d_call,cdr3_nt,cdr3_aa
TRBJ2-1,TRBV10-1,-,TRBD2,TGCGCCAGCAGGCCCCGTGGGCGCGGGGGGCAGTATGAGCAGTTCTTC,CASRPRGRGGQYEQFF
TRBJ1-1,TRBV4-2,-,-,TGTGCCAGCAGCCAAGATCTCTCAGGGGTAGGTGAAGCTTTCTTT,CASSQDLSGVGEAFF
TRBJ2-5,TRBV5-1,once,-,TGCGCCAGCAGCCCCGTTGGAGGTTCAATCTACCAAGAGACCCAGTACTTC,CASSPVGGSIYQETQYF
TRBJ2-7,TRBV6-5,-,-,TGTGCCAGCAGCCGGACAGAAGCCTACGAGCAGTACTTC,CASSRTEAYEQYF
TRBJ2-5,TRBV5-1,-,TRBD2,TGCGCCAGCAGACGGACTAGCGGGGAGGAGACCCAGTACTTC,CASRRTSGEETQYF
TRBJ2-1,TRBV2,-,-,TGTGCCAGCAGTCCGGGACTTAACTCTTACAATGAGCAGTTCTTC,CASSPGLNSYNEQFF
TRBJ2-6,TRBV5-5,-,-,TGTGCCAGCAGCTTCCCAGGGGCTGGGGCCAACGTCCTGACTTTC,CASSFPGAGANVLTF
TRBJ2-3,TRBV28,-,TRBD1,TGTGCCAGCAGTTTCCCACCGGGACAGCGCACAGATACGCAGTATTTT,CASSFPPGQRTDTQYF
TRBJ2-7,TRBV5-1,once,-,TGCGCCAGTAGGGTTGGACTCTCCTACGAGCAGTACTTC,CASRVGLSYEQYF
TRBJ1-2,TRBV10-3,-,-,TGTGCCGCAATGGAAGACAGGAAAGGCTATGGCTACACCTTC,CAAMEDRKGYGYTF
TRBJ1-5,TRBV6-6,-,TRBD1,TGTGCCAGCAGACAGGACAGGGGAAGCAATCAGCCCCAGCATTTT,CASRQDRGSNQPQHF
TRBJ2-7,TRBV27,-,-,TGTGCCAGCAGCCTTGGCTCCGAGCAGTACTTC,CASSLGSEQYF
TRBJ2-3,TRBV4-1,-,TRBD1,TGCGCCAGCAGCCAACAGGACAGGGGAGTAGATACGCAGTATTTT,CASSQQDRGVDTQYF
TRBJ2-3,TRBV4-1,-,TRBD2,TGCGCCAGCAGCCAAGTGCCAGCGGGGGGGACAGATACGCAGTATTTT,CASSQVPAGGTDTQYF
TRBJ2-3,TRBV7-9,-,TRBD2,TGTGCCAGCAGCTTGGAAGGACTAGGTATCGCAGATACGCAGTATTTT,CASSLEGLGIADTQYF
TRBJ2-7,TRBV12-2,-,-,TGTGCAAGTCGCTTAGCGGAGGCCGAGCAGTACTTC,CASRLAEAEQYF
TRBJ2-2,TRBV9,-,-,TGTGCCAGCAGCGCCGGGTGGGGGGACACCGGGGAGCTGTTTTTT,CASSAGWGDTGELFF
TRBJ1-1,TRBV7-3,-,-,TGTGCCAGCAGCTTCTCTCTGAACACTGAAGCTTTCTTT,CASSFSLNTEAFF
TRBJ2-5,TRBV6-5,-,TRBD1,TGTGCCAGCAGCTACGGTAGGGGGCGGGAGACCCAGTACTTC,CASSYGRGRETQYF
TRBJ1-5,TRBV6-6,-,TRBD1,TGTGCCAGCAGCCGTACGAGACAGGGTGTAAATCAGCCCCAGCATTTT,CASSRTRQGVNQPQHF
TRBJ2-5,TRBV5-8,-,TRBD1,TGTGCCAGCAGCCGTAACAGGGGAGAGACCCAGTACTTC,CASSRNRGETQYF
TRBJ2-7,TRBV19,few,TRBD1,TGTGCCAGTAGTCGGGACAGGGGGGGCTACGAGCAGTACTTC,CASSRDRGGYEQYF
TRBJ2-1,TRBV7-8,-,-,TGTGCCAGCAGCTTTTTTGCCCTAGATGGGTTTTACAATGAGCAGTTCTTC,CASSFFALDGFYNEQFF
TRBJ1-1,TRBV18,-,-,TGTGCCAGCTCGCGTGAGGGCACTGAAGCTTTCTTT,CASSREGTEAFF
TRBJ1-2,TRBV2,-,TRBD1,TGTGCCAGCAGAGCCGGGACAGGGGGCGTCTATGGCTACACCTTC,CASRAGTGGVYGYTF
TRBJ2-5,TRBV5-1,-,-,TGCGCCAGCAGCTTGGATAGTATAGAGACCCAGTACTTC,CASSLDSIETQYF
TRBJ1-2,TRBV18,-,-,TGTGCCAGCTCCGACCAGCTAGCCCCCTATGGCTACACCTTC,CASSDQLAPYGYTF
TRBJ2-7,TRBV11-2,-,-,TGTGCCAGCAGCGAATACAGGGCCTACGAGCAGTACTTC,CASSEYRAYEQYF
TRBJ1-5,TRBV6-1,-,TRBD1,TGTGCCAGCAGTAGGACAGGGAATCAGCCCCAGCATTTT,CASSRTGNQPQHF
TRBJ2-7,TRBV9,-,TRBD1,TGTGCCAGCAGCGTTTTCCCGGGACAGGGACGGAACGAGCAGTACTTC,CASSVFPGQGRNEQYF
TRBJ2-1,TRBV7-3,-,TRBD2,TGTGCCAGCAGCCCCGGGGGGGGTCACAATGAGCAGTTCTTC,CASSPGGGHNEQFF
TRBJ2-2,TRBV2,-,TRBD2,TGTGCCAGCGGGGGGCCACTAGCGGGGGGGCCCACCGGGGAGCTGTTTTTT,CASGGPLAGGPTGELFF
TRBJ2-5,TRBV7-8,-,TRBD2,TGTGCCAGCAGCTCCCGTAGCGGGGCCCCCAGAACCCAGTACTTC,CASSSRSGAPRTQYF
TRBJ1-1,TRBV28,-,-,TGTGCCAGCAGTCCAGGGGCTGAAGCTTTCTTT,CASSPGAEAFF
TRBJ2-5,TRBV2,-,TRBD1,TGTGCCGAGGGGGCAGGGAAGGAGACCCAGTACTTC,CAEGAGKETQYF
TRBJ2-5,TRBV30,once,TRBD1,TGTGCCTGGAGGAGGGGGCCCTTTGGGACCCAGTACTTC,CAWRRGPFGTQYF
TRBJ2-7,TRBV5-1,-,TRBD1,TGCGCCAGCAGCCTACGGACAGGGGCCCCCTACGAGCAGTACTTC,CASSLRTGAPYEQYF
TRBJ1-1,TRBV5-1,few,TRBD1,TGCGCCAGCAGAAGGGACAGGGTGAACACTGAAGCTTTCTTT,CASRRDRVNTEAFF
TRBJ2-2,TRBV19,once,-,TGTGCCAGTAGTATGAAAGCACAGGGTTACACCGGGGAGCTGTTTTTT,CASSMKAQGYTGELFF
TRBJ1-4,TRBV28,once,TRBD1,TGTGCCAGCAGTCCTCCCGGACTCGGAGGGGGCTTCGGCGAAAAACTGTTTTTT,CASSPPGLGGGFGEKLFF
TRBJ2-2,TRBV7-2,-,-,TGTGCCAGCAGCTTAGGGCGGGCCGGGGAGCTGTTTTTT,CASSLGRAGELFF
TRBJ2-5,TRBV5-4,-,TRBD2,TGTGCCAGCAGCTTCTGGCGGGGGAAAGAGACCCAGTACTTC,CASSFWRGKETQYF
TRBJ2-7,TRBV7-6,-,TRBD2,TGTGCCAGCAGCCCCCAGCGGGGGCACTCCTACGAGCAGTACTTC,CASSPQRGHSYEQYF
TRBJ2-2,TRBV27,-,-,TGTGCCAGCAGACCTGGCAGGGGCCGCACCGGGGAGCTGTTTTTT,CASRPGRGRTGELFF
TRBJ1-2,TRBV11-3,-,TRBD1,TGTGCCAGCAGCCTGCGACAGGGGGCACATTTTAACTATGGCTACACCTTC,CASSLRQGAHFNYGYTF
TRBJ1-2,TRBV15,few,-,TGTGCCACCAGCAGAGACACTAACTATGGCTACACCTTC,CATSRDTNYGYTF
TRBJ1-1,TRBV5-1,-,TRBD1,TGCGCCAGCAGGCTGATGACAGGGGAGACTGAAGCTTTCTTT,CASRLMTGETEAFF
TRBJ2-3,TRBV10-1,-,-,TGCGCCAGCAGTGCCCTCGAGGTTGGCACAGATACGCAGTATTTT,CASSALEVGTDTQYF
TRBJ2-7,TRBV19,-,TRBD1,TGTGCCAGTAGTATATGGGGACAGGGGCCCTACGAGCAGTACTTC,CASSIWGQGPYEQYF
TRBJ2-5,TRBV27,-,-,TGTGCCAGCAGTTCGTTGGGTCAGACGGGGGAGGAGACCCAGTACTTC,CASSSLGQTGEETQYF
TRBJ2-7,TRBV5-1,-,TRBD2,TGCGCCAGCAGCTTTTTTGGCGGGGGGTCCGGCTCCTACGAGCAGTACTTC,CASSFFGGGSGSYEQYF
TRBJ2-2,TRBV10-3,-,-,TGTGCCATCAGTGAGTCGAAAACTAGCTCCGGGGAGCTGTTTTTT,CAISESKTSSGELFF
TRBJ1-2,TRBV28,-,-,TGTGCCAGTGCGGCGGGCTATGGCTACACCTTC,CASAAGYGYTF